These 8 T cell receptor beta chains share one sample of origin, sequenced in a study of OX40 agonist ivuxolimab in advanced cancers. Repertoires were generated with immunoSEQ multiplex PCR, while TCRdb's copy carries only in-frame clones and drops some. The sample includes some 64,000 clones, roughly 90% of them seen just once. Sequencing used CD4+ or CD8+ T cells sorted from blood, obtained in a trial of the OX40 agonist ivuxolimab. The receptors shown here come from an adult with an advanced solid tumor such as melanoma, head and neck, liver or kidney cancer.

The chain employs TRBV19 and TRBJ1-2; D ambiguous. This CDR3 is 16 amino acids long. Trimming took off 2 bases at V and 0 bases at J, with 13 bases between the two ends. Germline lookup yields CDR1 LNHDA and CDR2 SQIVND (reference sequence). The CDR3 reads CASSILAASTNYGYTF. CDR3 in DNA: TGTGCCAGTAGTATACTGGCGGCCAGTACTAACTATGGCTACACCTTC.

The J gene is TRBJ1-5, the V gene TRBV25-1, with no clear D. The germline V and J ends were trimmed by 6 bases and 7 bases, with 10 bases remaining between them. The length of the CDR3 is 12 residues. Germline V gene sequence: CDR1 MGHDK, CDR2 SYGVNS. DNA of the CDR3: TGTGCCAGCAGGCTGGGTGGGCAGCCCCAGCATTTT. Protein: CASRLGGQPQHF.

In DNA form, the CDR3 reads TGTGCCAGCATCTTGGGGGGGGGCCCCTATAATTCACCCCTCCACTTT. Translating gives CASILGGGPYNSPLHF. This chain uses TRBV28 with TRBJ1-6; a weak D match, TRBD1 (6 bases). Germline CDR1 is MDHEN and CDR2 is SYDVKM. CDR3 size: 16 residues. Trimming shortened V by 7 bases and J by 2 bases, and 15 bases separated the two germline ends.

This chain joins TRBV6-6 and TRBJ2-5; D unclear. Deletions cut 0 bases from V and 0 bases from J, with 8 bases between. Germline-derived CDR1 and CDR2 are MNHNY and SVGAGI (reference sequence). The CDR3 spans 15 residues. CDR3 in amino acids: CASSYSLTYQETQYF. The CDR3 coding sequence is TGTGCCAGCAGTTACTCGTTAACGTACCAAGAGACCCAGTACTTC.

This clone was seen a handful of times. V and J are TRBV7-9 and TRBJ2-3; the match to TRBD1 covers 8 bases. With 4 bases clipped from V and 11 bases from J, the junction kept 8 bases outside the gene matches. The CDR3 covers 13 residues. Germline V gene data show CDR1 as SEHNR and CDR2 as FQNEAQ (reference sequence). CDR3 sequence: CASSSDQGAMQYF. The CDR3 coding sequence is TGTGCCAGCAGCTCGGATCAGGGGGCCATGCAGTATTTT.

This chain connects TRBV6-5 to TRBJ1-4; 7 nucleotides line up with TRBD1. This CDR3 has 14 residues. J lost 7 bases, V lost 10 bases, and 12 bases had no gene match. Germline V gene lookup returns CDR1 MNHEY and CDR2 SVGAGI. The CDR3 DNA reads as TGTGCCACTCAACACAGGGGATCTGTTGAAAAACTGTTTTTT. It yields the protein CATQHRGSVEKLFF.

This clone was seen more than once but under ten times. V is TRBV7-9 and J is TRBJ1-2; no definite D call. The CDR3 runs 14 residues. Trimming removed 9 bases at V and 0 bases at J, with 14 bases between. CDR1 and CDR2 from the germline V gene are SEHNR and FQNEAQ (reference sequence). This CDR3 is CASGDPLANYGYTF. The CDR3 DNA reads TGTGCCAGTGGAGACCCGTTAGCTAACTATGGCTACACCTTC.

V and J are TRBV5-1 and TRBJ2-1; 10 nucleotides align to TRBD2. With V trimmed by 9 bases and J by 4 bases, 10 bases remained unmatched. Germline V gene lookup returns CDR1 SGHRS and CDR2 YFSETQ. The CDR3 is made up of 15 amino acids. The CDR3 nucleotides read TGCGCCACAAAGGTAGCGGGGGGCCTTTACAATGAGCAGTTCTTC. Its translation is CATKVAGGLYNEQFF.